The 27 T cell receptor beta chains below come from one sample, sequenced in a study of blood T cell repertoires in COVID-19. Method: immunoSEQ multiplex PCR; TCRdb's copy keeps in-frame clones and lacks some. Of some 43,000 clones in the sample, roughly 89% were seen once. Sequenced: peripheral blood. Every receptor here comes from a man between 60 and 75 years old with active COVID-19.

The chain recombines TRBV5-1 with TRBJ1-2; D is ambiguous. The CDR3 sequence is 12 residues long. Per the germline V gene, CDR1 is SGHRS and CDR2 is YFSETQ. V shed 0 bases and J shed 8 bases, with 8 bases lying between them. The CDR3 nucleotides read TGCGCCAGCAGCTTGGAACGGGAGGGCTACACCTTC. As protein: CASSLEREGYTF.

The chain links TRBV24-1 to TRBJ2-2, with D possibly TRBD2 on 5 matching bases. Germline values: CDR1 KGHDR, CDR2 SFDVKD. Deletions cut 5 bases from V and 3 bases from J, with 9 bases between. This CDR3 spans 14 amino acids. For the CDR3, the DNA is TGTGCCACCAGTGGGACTCGCGACACCGGGGAGCTGTTTTTT. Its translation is CATSGTRDTGELFF.

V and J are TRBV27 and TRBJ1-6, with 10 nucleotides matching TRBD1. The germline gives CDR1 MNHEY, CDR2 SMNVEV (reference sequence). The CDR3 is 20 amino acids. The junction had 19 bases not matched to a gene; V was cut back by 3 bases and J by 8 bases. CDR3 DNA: TGTGCCAGCAGTTTCTACACACCCGGGACAGGGGCCCTCCGGTATTCACCCCTCCACTTT. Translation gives CASSFYTPGTGALRYSPLHF.

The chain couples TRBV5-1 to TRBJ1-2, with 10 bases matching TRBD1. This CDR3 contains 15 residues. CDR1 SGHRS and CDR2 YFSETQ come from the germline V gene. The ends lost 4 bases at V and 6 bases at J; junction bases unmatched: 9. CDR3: CASSVGQGLMDGYTF. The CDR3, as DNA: TGCGCCAGCAGCGTGGGACAGGGGCTAATGGATGGCTACACCTTC.

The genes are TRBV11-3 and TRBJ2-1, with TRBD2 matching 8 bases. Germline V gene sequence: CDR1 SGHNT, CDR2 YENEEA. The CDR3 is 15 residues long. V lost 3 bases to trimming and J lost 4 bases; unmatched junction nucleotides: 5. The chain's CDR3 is CASSLYSGGYNEQFF. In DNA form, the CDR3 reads TGTGCCAGCAGCTTGTACAGCGGGGGTTACAATGAGCAGTTCTTC.

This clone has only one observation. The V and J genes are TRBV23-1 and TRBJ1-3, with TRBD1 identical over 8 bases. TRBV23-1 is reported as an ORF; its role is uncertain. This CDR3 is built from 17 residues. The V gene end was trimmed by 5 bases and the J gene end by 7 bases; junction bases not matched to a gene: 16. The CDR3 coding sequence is TGCGCCAGCAGTTATTTTTCCAGGGGGCGAGGGGAGAACACCATATATTTT. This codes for CASSYFSRGRGENTIYF.

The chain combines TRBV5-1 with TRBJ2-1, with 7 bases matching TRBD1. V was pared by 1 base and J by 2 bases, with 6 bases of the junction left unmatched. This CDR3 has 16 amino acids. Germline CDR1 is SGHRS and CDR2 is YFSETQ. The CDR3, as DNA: TGCGCCAGCAGCTTGAGTCAGGGGGTGACCTACAATGAGCAGTTCTTC. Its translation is CASSLSQGVTYNEQFF.

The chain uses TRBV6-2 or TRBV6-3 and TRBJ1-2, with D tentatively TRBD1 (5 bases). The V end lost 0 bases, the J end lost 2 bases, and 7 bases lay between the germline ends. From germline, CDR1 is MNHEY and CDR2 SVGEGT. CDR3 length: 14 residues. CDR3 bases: TGTGCCAGCAGTTACTCGACAGACAACTATGGCTACACCTTC. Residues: CASSYSTDNYGYTF.

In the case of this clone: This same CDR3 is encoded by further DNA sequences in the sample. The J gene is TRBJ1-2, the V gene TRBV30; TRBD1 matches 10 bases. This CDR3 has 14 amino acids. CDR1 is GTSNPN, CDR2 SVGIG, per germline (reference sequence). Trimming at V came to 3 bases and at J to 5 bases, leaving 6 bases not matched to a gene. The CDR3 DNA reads TGTGCCTGGAGACCCCCGGGACAGGGGTATGGCTACACCTTC. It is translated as CAWRPPGQGYGYTF.

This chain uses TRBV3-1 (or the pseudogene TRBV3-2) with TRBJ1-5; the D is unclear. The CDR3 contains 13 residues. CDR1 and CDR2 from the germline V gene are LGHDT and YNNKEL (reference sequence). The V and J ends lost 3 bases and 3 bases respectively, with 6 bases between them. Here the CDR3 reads CASSQRINQPQHF. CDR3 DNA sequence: TGTGCCAGCAGCCAGCGCATCAATCAGCCCCAGCATTTT.

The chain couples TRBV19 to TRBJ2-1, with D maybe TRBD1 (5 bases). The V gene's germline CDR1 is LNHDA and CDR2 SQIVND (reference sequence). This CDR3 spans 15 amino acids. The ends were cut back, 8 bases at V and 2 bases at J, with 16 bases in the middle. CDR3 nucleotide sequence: TGTGCCAGTGATTTGGGGCAGGGTACCTACAATGAGCAGTTCTTC. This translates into CASDLGQGTYNEQFF.

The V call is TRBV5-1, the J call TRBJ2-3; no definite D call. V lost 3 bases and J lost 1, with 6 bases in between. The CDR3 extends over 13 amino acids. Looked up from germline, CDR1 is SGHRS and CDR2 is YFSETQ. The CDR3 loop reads CASSSQGTDTQYF. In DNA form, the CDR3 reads TGCGCCAGCAGCTCCCAGGGCACAGATACGCAGTATTTT.

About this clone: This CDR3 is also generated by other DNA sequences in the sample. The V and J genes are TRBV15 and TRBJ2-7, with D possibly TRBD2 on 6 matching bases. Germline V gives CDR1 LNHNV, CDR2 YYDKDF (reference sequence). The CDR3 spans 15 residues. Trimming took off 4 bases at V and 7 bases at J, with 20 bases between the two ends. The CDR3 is CATSNWGIAGGEQYF. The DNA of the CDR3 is TGTGCCACCAGCAACTGGGGGATCGCTGGGGGGGAGCAGTACTTC. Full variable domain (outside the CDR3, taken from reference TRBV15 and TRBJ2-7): DAMVIQNPRYQVTQFGKPVTLSCSQTLNHNVMYWYQQKSSQAPKLLFHYYDKDFNNEADTPDNFQSRRPNTSFCFLDIRSPGLGDTAMYLCATSNWGIAGGEQYFGPGTRLTVT.

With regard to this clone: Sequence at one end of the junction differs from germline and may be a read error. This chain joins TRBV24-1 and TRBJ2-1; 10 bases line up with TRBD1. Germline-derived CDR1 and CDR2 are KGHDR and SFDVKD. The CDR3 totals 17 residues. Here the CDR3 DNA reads TGTGCCGCCAGTGATCCCTCTCCGGGACAGGGGCATGGTGAGCAGTTCTTC. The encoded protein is CAASDPSPGQGHGEQFF.

This CDR3 reads CASSVSTGGTEAFF. In DNA form, the CDR3 reads TGTGCCAGCAGCGTAAGTACAGGGGGCACTGAAGCTTTCTTT. The rearrangement links TRBV9 to TRBJ1-1; 8 bases match TRBD1. Trimming cost V 1 base and J 4 bases; bases outside gene matches: 3. The CDR3 covers 14 residues. Germline lookup yields CDR1 SGDLS and CDR2 YYNGEE. The whole variable domain, remainder taken from reference TRBV9 and TRBJ1-1, is DSGVTQTPKHLITATGQRVTLRCSPRSGDLSVYWYQQSLDQGLQFLIQYYNGEERAKGNILERFSAQQFPDLHSELNLSSLELGDSALYFCASSVSTGGTEAFFGQGTRLTVV.

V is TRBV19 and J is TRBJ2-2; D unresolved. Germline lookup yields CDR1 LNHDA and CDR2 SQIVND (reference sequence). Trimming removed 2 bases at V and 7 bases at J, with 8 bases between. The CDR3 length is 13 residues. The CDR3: CASSISSVGELFF. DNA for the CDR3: TGTGCCAGTAGTATAAGTTCGGTCGGGGAGCTGTTTTTT.

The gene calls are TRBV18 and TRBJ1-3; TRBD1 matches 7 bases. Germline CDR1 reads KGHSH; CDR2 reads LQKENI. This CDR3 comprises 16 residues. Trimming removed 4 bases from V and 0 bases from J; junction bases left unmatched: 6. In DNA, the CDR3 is TGTGCCAGCTCACAGGAGACAGGGTACTCTGGAAACACCATATATTTT. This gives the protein CASSQETGYSGNTIYF.

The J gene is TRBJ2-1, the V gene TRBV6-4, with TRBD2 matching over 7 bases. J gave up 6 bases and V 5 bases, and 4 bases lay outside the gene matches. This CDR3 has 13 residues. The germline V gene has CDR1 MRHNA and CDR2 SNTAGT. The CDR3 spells CASSLTSLNEQFF. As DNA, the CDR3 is TGTGCCAGCAGTCTGACTAGCCTCAATGAGCAGTTCTTC.

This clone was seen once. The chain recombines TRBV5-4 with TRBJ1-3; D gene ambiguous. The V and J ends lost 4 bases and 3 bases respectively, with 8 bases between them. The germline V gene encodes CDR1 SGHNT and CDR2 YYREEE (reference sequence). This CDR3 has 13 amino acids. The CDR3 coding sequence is TGTGCCAGCAGCCAGGTCGGTGGAAACACCATATATTTT. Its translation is CASSQVGGNTIYF.

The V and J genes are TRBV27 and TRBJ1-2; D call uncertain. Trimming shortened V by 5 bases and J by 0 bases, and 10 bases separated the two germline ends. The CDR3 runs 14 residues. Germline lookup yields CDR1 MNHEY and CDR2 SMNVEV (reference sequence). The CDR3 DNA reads TGTGCCAGCAGTCCCCGGCAGGCTAACTATGGCTACACCTTC. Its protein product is CASSPRQANYGYTF.

CDR3 nucleotides: TGCGCCAGCAGCTTAGCGGGGGGGCCCTCCTACGAGCAGTACTTC. This codes for CASSLAGGPSYEQYF. V is TRBV5-1 and J is TRBJ2-7; 10 bases fit TRBD2. Germline CDR1 is SGHRS and CDR2 is YFSETQ. The CDR3 is 15 amino acids. Trimming took 2 bases from V and 0 from J; bases not matched to a gene: 2.

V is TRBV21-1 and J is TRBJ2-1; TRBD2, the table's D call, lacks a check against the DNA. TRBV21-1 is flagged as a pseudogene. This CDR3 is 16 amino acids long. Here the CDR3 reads CASSNIAAANYNEQFF. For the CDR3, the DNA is TGTGCCAGCAGCAATATCGCAGCGGCGAATTACAATGAGCAGTTCTTC.

The chain's CDR3 is CASTRSGNEKLFF. The CDR3 DNA sequence: TGTGCCAGCACCCGATCCGGTAATGAAAAACTGTTTTTT. The chain uses TRBV6-5 and TRBJ1-4; no definite D call. Deletions cut 7 bases from V and 4 bases from J, with 10 bases between. Germline values: CDR1 MNHEY, CDR2 SVGAGI. This CDR3 contains 13 residues.

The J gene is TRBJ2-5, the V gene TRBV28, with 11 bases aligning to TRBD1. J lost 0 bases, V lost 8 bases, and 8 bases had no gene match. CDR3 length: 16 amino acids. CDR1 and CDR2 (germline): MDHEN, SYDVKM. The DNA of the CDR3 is TGTGCCAGCGAAGGGACAGGGGGGTGGGACCAAGAGACCCAGTACTTC. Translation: CASEGTGGWDQETQYF.

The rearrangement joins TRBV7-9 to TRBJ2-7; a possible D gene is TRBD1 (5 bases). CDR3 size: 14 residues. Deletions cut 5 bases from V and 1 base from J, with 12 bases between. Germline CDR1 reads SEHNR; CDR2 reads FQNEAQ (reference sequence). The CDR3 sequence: CASSRRQGSYEQYF. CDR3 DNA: TGTGCCAGCAGCCGACGGCAGGGTTCCTACGAGCAGTACTTC. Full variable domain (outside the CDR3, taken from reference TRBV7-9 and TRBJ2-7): DTGVSQNPRHKITKRGQNVTFRCDPISEHNRLYWYRQTLGQGPEFLTYFQNEAQLEKSRLLSDRFSAERPKGSFSTLEIQRTEQGDSAMYLCASSRRQGSYEQYFGPGTRLTVT.

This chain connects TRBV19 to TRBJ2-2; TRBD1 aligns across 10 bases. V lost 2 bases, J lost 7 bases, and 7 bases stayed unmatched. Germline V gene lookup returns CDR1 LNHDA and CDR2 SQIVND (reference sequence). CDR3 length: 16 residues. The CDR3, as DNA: TGTGCCAGTAGTATACTTCGACAGGGGGCAGGCGGGGAGCTGTTTTTT. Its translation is CASSILRQGAGGELFF.

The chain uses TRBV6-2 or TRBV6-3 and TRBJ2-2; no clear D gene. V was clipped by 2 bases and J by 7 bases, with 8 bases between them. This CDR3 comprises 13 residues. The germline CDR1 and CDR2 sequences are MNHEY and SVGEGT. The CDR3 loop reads CASSYPLSGELFF. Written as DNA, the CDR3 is TGTGCCAGCAGTTACCCCCTGAGCGGGGAGCTGTTTTTT.